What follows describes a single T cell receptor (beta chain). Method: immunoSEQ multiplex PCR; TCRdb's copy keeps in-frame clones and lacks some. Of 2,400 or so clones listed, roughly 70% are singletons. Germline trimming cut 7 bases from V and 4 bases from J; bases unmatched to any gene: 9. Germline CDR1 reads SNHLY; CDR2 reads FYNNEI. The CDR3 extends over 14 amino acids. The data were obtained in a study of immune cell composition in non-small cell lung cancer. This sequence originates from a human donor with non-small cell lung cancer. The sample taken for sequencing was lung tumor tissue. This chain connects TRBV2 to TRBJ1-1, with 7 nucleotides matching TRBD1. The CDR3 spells CASKGQGVRTEAFF. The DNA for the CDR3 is TGTGCCAGCAAAGGGCAGGGGGTCCGCACTGAAGCTTTCTTT.